Listed here are 4 T cell receptor beta chains from one sample, sequenced in a study of shared clonotypes between healthy human individuals. Profiling relied on immunoSEQ multiplex PCR, and the TCRdb table lists in-frame clones only, not all of them. The sample lists around 2.1 million clones; approximately 96% were seen once. Sequencing input: naive CD4+ T cells sorted from blood. The subset was: CD45RA+ positively selected. These receptors originate from a young man in good health.

This chain connects TRBV19 to TRBJ2-7; TRBD1 is a possible D gene (5 bases). Per germline, CDR1 LNHDA and CDR2 SQIVND (reference sequence). The V end was cut by 4 bases, the J end by 4 bases, with 11 bases between. The CDR3 is 13 amino acids. CDR3 in DNA: TGTGCCAGTAGTAATACAGGACCTTACGAGCAGTACTTC. This encodes CASSNTGPYEQYF.

This chain connects TRBV5-8 to TRBJ2-2; D may be TRBD1 (5 bases). CDR3 size: 15 residues. Germline CDR1 and CDR2: SGHTS and YDEGEE. The V end lost 0 bases, the J end lost 3 bases, and 9 bases lay between the germline ends. The CDR3 sequence is CASSLGQGYTGELFF. For the CDR3, the DNA is TGTGCCAGCAGCTTGGGCCAGGGCTACACCGGGGAGCTGTTTTTT.

The rearrangement links TRBV5-5 to TRBJ1-5; D not resolved. Per germline, CDR1 SGHKS and CDR2 YYEKEE (reference sequence). CDR3 length: 16 residues. V was pared by 4 bases and J by 6 bases, with 20 bases between. The DNA of the CDR3 is TGTGCCAGCAGCCTCTGGCTGCTTGGCGGTGGTCAGCCCCAGCATTTT. This gives the protein CASSLWLLGGGQPQHF.

The genes are TRBV5-1 and TRBJ2-7; 10 bases agree with TRBD2. This CDR3 region has 15 residues. CDR1 and CDR2 from the germline V gene are SGHRS and YFSETQ. V shed 4 bases, J shed 2 bases, and the junction held 6 bases outside the gene matches. The CDR3 coding sequence is TGCGCCAGCAGCCGGACTAGCGGTGAGACCTACGAGCAGTACTTC. This sequence encodes CASSRTSGETYEQYF.